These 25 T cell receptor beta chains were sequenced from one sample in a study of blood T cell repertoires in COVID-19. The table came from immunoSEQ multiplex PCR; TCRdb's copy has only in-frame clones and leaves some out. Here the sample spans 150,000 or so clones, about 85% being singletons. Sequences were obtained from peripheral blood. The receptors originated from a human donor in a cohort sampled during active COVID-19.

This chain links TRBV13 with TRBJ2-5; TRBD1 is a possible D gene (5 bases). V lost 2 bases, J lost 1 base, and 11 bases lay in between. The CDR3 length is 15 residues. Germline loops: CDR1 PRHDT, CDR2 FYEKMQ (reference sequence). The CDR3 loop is CASSLRGALQETQYF. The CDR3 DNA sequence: TGTGCCAGCAGCTTACGTGGGGCGCTCCAAGAGACCCAGTACTTC.

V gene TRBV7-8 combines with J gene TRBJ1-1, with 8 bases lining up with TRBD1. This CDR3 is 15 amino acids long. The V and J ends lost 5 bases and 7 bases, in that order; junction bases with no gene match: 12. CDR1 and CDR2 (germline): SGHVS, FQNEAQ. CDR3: CASSRPRQGRGEAFF. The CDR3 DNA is TGTGCCAGCAGCCGGCCTCGACAGGGGCGCGGTGAAGCTTTCTTT.

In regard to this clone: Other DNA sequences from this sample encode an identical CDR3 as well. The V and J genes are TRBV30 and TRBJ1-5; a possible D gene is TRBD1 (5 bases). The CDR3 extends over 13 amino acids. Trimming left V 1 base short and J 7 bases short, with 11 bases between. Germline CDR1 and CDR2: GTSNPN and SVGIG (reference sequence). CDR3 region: CAWSGGVGQPQHF. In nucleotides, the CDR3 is TGTGCCTGGAGTGGGGGGGTCGGCCAGCCCCAGCATTTT.

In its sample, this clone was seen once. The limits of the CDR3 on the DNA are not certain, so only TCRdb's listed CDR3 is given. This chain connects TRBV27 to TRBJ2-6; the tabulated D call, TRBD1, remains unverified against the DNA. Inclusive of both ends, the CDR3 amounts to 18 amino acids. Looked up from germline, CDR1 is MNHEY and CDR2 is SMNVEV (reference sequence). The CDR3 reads CASSSSPTGPSGANVLTF.

The CDR3 loop is CASSQLGQGQAYEQYF. The CDR3 nucleotides read TGCGCCAGCAGCCAACTGGGACAGGGCCAAGCCTACGAGCAGTACTTC. The gene calls are TRBV4-3 and TRBJ2-7, with 9 bases lining up with TRBD1. The germline V gene encodes CDR1 LGHNA and CDR2 YSLEER. J gave up 2 bases and V 2 bases, and 7 bases lay outside the gene matches. This CDR3 has 16 amino acids.

CDR3 region: CASSYSLGQASSYNEQFF. The CDR3 coding sequence is TGTGCCAGCAGTTATTCCCTCGGACAGGCGAGCTCCTACAATGAGCAGTTCTTC. This chain uses TRBV6-2 or TRBV6-3 with TRBJ2-1; 7 nucleotides align to TRBD1. The CDR3 is 18 amino acids. CDR1 is MNHEY and CDR2 is SVGEGT in the germline V gene. V trimming: 3 bases; J trimming: 0 bases; junction bases outside the gene matches: 11.

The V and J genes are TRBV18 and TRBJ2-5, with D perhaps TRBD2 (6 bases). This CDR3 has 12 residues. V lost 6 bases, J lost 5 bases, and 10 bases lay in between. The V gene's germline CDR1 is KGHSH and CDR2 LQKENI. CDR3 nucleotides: TGTGCCAGCTCCCCCCGGGGGGAGACCCAGTACTTC. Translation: CASSPRGETQYF.

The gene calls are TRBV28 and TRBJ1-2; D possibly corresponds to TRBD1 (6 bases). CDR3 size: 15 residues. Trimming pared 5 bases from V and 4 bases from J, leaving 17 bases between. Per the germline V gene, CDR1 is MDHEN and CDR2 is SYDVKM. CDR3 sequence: CASSVGDTRFYGYTF. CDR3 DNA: TGTGCCAGCAGTGTAGGGGACACCCGATTCTATGGCTACACCTTC.

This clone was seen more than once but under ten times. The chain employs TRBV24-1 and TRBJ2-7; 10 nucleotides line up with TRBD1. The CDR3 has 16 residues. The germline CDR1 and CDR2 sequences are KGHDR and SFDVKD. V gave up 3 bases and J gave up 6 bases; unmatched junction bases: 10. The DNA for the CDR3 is TGTGCCACCAGTGATCCCACCGGGACAGGGGAAAGCGAGCAGTACTTC. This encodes CATSDPTGTGESEQYF.

The CDR3 loop is CASSPASGGAGEQFF. DNA for the CDR3: TGTGCCAGCAGCCCGGCCAGCGGGGGGGCGGGTGAGCAGTTCTTC. This chain connects TRBV7-6 to TRBJ2-1; 10 bases line up with TRBD2. Germline-derived CDR1 and CDR2 are SGHVS and FNYEAQ. The CDR3 contains 15 residues. J was trimmed by 9 bases and V by 5 bases; bases with no gene match: 10.

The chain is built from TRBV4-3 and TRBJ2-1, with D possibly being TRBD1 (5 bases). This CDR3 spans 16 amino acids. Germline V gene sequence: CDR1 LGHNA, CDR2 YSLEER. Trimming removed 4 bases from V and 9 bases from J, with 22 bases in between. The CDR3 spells CASSPIRGLVNGEQFF. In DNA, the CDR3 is TGCGCCAGCAGCCCGATTAGGGGTCTAGTGAATGGTGAGCAGTTCTTC.

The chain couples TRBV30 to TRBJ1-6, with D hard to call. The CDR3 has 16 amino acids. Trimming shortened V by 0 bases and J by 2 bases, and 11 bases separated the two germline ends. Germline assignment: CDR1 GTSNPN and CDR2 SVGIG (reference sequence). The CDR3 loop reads CAWSVRGRTYNSPLHF. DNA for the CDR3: TGTGCCTGGAGTGTACGAGGCCGGACCTATAATTCACCCCTCCACTTT. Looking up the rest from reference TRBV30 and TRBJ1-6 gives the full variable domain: SQTIHQWPATLVQPVGSPLSLECTVEGTSNPNLYWYRQAAGRGLQLLFYSVGIGQISSEVPQNLSASRPQDRQFILSSKKLLLSDSGFYLCAWSVRGRTYNSPLHFGNGTRLTVT.

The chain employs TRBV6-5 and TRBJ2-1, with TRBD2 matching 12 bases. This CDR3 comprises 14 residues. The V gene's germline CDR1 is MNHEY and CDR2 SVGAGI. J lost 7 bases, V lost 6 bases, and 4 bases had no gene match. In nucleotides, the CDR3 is TGTGCCAGCAGAGGACTAGCGGGGAGGAATGAGCAGTTCTTC. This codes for CASRGLAGRNEQFF.

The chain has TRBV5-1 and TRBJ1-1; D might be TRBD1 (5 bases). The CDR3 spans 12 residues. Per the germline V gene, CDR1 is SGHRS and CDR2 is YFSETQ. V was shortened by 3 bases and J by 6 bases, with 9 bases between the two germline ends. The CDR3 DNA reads TGCGCCAGCAGCTACTCAGGGCCTGAAGCTTTCTTT. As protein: CASSYSGPEAFF.

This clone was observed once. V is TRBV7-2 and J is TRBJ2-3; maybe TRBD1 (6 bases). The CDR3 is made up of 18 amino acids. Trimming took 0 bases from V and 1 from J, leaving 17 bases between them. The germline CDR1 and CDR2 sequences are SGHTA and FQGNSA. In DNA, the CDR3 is TGTGCCAGCAGCTTAGCCCCCACAGGGTATCGTGGCACAGATACGCAGTATTTT. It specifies CASSLAPTGYRGTDTQYF.

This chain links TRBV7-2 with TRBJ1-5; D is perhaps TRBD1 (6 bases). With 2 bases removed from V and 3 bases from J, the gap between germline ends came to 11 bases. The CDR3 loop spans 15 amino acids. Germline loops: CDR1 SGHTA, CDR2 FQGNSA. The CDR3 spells CASSLSGANNQPQHF. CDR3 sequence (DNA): TGTGCCAGCAGCTTATCAGGGGCGAACAATCAGCCCCAGCATTTT.

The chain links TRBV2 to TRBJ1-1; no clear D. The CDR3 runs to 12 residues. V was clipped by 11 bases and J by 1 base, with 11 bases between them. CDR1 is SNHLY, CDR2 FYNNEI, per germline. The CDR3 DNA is TGTGCCTCCGGTCGCCCGAACACTGAAGCTTTCTTT. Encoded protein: CASGRPNTEAFF.

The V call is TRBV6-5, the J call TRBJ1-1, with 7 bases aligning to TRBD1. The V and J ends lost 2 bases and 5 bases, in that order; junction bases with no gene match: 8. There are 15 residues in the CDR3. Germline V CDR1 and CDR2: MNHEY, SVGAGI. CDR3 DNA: TGTGCCAGCAGTTACCCCTCGACAGGGAGGACTGAAGCTTTCTTT. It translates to CASSYPSTGRTEAFF.

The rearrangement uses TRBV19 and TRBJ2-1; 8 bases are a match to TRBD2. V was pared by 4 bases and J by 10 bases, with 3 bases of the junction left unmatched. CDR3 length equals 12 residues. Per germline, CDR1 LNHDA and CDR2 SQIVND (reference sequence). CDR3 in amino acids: CASSTIAGEQFF. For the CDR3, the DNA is TGTGCCAGTAGTACAATAGCGGGGGAGCAGTTCTTC.

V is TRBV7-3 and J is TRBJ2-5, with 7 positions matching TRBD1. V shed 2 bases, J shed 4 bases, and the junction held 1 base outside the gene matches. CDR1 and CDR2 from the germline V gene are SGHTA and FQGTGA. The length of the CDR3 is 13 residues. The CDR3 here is CASSLRTGETQYF. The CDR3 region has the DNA TGTGCCAGCAGCTTACGGACAGGAGAGACCCAGTACTTC.

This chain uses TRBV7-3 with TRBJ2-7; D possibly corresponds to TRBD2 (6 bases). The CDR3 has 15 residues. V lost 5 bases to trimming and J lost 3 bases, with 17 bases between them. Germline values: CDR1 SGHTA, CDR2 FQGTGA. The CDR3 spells CASSPTGDGIYEQYF. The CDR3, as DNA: TGTGCCAGCAGCCCTACGGGGGACGGGATCTACGAGCAGTACTTC.

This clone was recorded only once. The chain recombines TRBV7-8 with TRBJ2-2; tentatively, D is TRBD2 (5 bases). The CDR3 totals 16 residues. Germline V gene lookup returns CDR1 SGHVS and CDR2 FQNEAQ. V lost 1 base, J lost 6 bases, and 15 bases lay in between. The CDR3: CASSLGGFKGSGELFF. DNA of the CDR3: TGTGCCAGCAGCTTAGGAGGGTTCAAAGGATCCGGGGAGCTGTTTTTT.

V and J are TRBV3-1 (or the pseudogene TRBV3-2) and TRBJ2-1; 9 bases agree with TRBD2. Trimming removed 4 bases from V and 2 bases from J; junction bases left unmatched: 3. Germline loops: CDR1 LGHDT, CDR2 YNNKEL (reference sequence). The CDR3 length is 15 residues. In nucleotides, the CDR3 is TGTGCCAGCAGCCCTCCTAGCGGGGCCTACAATGAGCAGTTCTTC. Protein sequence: CASSPPSGAYNEQFF.

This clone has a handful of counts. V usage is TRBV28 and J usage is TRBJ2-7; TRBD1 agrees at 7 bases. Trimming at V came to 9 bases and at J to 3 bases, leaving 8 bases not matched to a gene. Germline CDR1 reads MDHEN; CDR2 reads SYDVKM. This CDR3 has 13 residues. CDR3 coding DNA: TGTGCCAGTCTACAGGGGTCTAGCTACGAGCAGTACTTC. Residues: CASLQGSSYEQYF.

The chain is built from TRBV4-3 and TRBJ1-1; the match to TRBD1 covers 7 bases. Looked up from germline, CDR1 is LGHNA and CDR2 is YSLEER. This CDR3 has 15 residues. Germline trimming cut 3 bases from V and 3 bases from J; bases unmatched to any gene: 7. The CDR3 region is CASSQGTALYTEAFF. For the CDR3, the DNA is TGCGCCAGCAGCCAGGGGACAGCCCTTTACACTGAAGCTTTCTTT.